This entry lists 11 T cell receptor beta chains sequenced from one sample in a study of identical twins. TCRdb independently ran MiXCR on the 5' RACE reads; one entry per CDR3 protein. The sample has approximately 500,000 distinct CDR3 sequences, about 24% seen once. The same data also contributed to another study, on T cells expressing NK-cell markers.

Specimen: CD4+ T cells sorted from blood. These receptors originate from a woman younger than 35 in good health.

The gene calls are TRBV27 and TRBJ2-3, with D unresolved. Germline V gene lookup returns CDR1 MNHEY and CDR2 SMNVEV (reference sequence). This CDR3 is 10 amino acids long. V was pared by 8 bases and J by 7 bases, with 7 bases between. The CDR3 region has the DNA TGTGCCAGCGTCGATAATACGCAGTATTTT. This encodes CASVDNTQYF.

The table lists this clonotype with a few counts. The rearrangement uses TRBV10-3 and TRBJ2-5, with D perhaps matching TRBD1 (7 bases). V was cut by 5 bases and J by 0 bases, with 10 bases left in between. CDR3 length equals 14 residues. Germline CDR1 and CDR2: ENHRY and SYGVKD. The CDR3: CAISQGGHQETQYF. The CDR3 nucleotides read TGTGCCATCAGTCAGGGGGGACACCAAGAGACCCAGTACTTC.

The genes are TRBV7-9 and TRBJ2-3; TRBD1 matches at 10 bases. Germline V gene lookup returns CDR1 SEHNR and CDR2 FQNEAQ (reference sequence). The CDR3 runs 17 residues. V shed 0 bases, J shed 1 base, and the junction held 4 bases outside the gene matches. The CDR3 coding sequence is TGTGCCAGCAGCTTAGCGGGACAGGGGAGAGGCACAGATACGCAGTATTTT. Translation gives CASSLAGQGRGTDTQYF.

J is TRBJ2-7 and V is TRBV12-3 or TRBV12-4; 7 positions match TRBD1. This CDR3 contains 17 residues. The trim removed 3 bases at V and 2 bases at J, leaving 13 bases unmatched. The CDR3 coding sequence is TGTGCCAGCAGTTTTTTCAGAAGACAGGGAAAACCCTACGAGCAGTACTTC. Its protein product is CASSFFRRQGKPYEQYF.

The rearrangement joins TRBV4-1 to TRBJ2-7; 9 bases align to TRBD2. CDR1 and CDR2 (germline): MGHRA, YSYEKL. The CDR3 runs to 15 residues. After removal of 3 bases from V and 2 bases from J, the junction contained 5 bases not matched to a gene. This CDR3 reads CASSQPGTSPYEQYF. In DNA, the CDR3 is TGCGCCAGCAGCCAGCCCGGGACTAGCCCCTACGAGCAGTACTTC.

There are a few counts of this clonotype. The rearrangement joins TRBV15 to TRBJ2-2, with 7 bases fitting TRBD2. Trimming cost V 2 bases and J 7 bases; bases outside gene matches: 4. Per the germline V gene, CDR1 is LNHNV and CDR2 is YYDKDF (reference sequence). The CDR3 length is 14 residues. The CDR3 DNA is TGTGCCACCAGCAGAAACCCGGGGGGCGGGGAGCTGTTTTTT. Its protein product is CATSRNPGGGELFF.

This clonotype was seen only a few times. The V gene is TRBV12-3 or TRBV12-4, the J gene TRBJ2-5; 9 nucleotides align to TRBD1. The CDR3 covers 14 residues. The ends lost 8 bases at V and 5 bases at J; junction bases unmatched: 9. DNA for the CDR3: TGTGCCAGCTCAAATTGGGACAGGGTGGAGACCCAGTACTTC. Amino acid sequence: CASSNWDRVETQYF.

This sequence joins TRBV20-1 and TRBJ2-5, with D possibly being TRBD2 (6 bases). The CDR3 runs 10 residues. Germline V gene sequence: CDR1 DFQATT, CDR2 SNEGSKA (reference sequence). V was clipped by 7 bases and J by 5 bases, with 8 bases between them. CDR3 in DNA: TGCAGTGGCGGGGTGGAGACCCAGTACTTC. This encodes CSGGVETQYF.

The chain couples TRBV20-1 to TRBJ2-7; D is possibly TRBD1 or TRBD2 (5 bases each). CDR3 length: 13 residues. Between the trimmed V and J ends, which lost 1 base and 0 bases, there was a span of 7 bases. In germline, CDR1 is DFQATT, CDR2 SNEGSKA (reference sequence). CDR3 loop: CSARAGTSYEQYF. The CDR3 DNA reads TGCAGTGCTAGAGCCGGGACCTCCTACGAGCAGTACTTC.

V gene TRBV11-3 combines with J gene TRBJ2-1; 16 bases match TRBD2. The V segment lost 3 bases and the J segment 6 bases; nucleotides outside the gene matches: 5. The CDR3 is made up of 17 amino acids. The germline V gene encodes CDR1 SGHNT and CDR2 YENEEA. The DNA for the CDR3 is TGTGCCAGCAGCTTGACCGGGACTAGCGGGGGGGCCAATGAGCAGTTCTTC. This codes for CASSLTGTSGGANEQFF.

The sample holds a few counts of this clonotype. The rearrangement links TRBV6-1 to TRBJ2-1; D might be TRBD1 (6 bases). Germline lookup yields CDR1 MNHNS and CDR2 SASEGT. Between the trimmed V and J ends, which lost 7 bases and 7 bases, there was a span of 20 bases. The CDR3 has 15 amino acids. CDR3 region: CASNVAGGTGNEQFF. The DNA of the CDR3 is TGTGCCAGCAACGTAGCAGGAGGTACAGGGAATGAGCAGTTCTTC.